This T cell receptor (beta chain) is drawn from a study of T cells in narcolepsy. Assay used: immunoSEQ multiplex PCR; TCRdb lists only in-frame clones, some missing. The sample includes about 34,000 clones, 75% to 85% of them seen just once. There are 14 residues in the CDR3. V was clipped by 6 bases and J by 3 bases; unmatched bases: 7. Germline CDR1 MDHEN, CDR2 SYDVKM. The sequenced sample was CD45RA- memory CD4+ T cells from PBMCs. The chain links TRBV28 to TRBJ2-7; TRBD2 agrees at 8 bases. The receptor's source is a human donor with narcolepsy. For the CDR3, the DNA is TGTGCCAGCAGGCCGGGGGGGGAAGACTACGAGCAGTACTTC. This codes for CASRPGGEDYEQYF.